A selection of T cell receptor beta chains follows, all from one sample in a study of blood T cell repertoires in COVID-19. Assay: immunoSEQ multiplex PCR; the TCRdb copy retains only in-frame clones and omits some. This table holds 110,000 to 150,000 clones, 75% to 90% found once. Sequencing input: PBMCs or T cells enriched from blood (not recorded which). The receptors here all came from a man over 45 who had recovered from COVID-19. Each CDR3 is given with its conserved first and last residue. The D gene is left open where the match is weak. Expanded clones get a size class; other rows say once, few or many, or leave the size out.

j_call: TRBJ2-3; v_call: TRBV5-1; clone_size: -; d_call: -; cdr3_aa: CASNYEGADTQYF; cdr3_nt: TGCGCCAGCAATTATGAAGGGGCAGATACGCAGTATTTT
j_call: TRBJ2-1; v_call: TRBV7-9; clone_size: -; d_call: TRBD1; cdr3_aa: CASSPSWRQGIRNEQFF; cdr3_nt: TGTGCCAGCAGCCCTAGTTGGAGACAGGGGATTCGAAATGAGCAGTTCTTC
j_call: TRBJ1-2; v_call: TRBV28; clone_size: -; d_call: -; cdr3_aa: CASSFGMFGYTF; cdr3_nt: TGTGCCAGCAGTTTCGGGATGTTTGGCTACACCTTC
j_call: TRBJ1-2; v_call: TRBV3-1/TRBV3-2; clone_size: -; d_call: TRBD1; cdr3_aa: CASSQGTGRGYAGYTF; cdr3_nt: TGTGCCAGCAGCCAAGGGACAGGGCGAGGCTATGCGGGCTACACCTTC
j_call: TRBJ1-5; v_call: TRBV9; clone_size: -; d_call: -; cdr3_aa: CASSPSTGYNQPQHF; cdr3_nt: TGTGCCAGCAGCCCGAGTACAGGGTACAATCAGCCCCAGCATTTT
j_call: TRBJ2-5; v_call: TRBV7-3; clone_size: once; d_call: TRBD1; cdr3_aa: CASSSGTAGYQETQYF; cdr3_nt: TGTGCCAGCAGCTCTGGGACAGCAGGGTACCAAGAGACCCAGTACTTC
j_call: TRBJ1-2; v_call: TRBV3-1/TRBV3-2; clone_size: -; d_call: -; cdr3_aa: CASSPGRRDRYTF; cdr3_nt: TGTGCCAGCAGCCCCGGGAGGAGAGACCGCTACACCTTC
j_call: TRBJ2-7; v_call: TRBV7-9; clone_size: -; d_call: TRBD2; cdr3_aa: CASSRSGSRGNEQYF; cdr3_nt: TGTGCCAGCAGCCGTAGCGGGAGTCGGGGAAACGAGCAGTACTTC
j_call: TRBJ1-1; v_call: TRBV7-2; clone_size: -; d_call: TRBD1; cdr3_aa: CASSSMGQGQTEAFF; cdr3_nt: TGTGCCAGCAGCTCCATGGGACAGGGTCAGACTGAAGCTTTCTTT
j_call: TRBJ1-5; v_call: TRBV2; clone_size: -; d_call: -; cdr3_aa: CASSEYRGNQPQHF; cdr3_nt: TGTGCCAGCAGTGAGTACAGGGGCAATCAGCCCCAGCATTTT
j_call: TRBJ1-1; v_call: TRBV15; clone_size: -; d_call: -; cdr3_aa: CATSRILQGKNTEAFF; cdr3_nt: TGTGCCACCAGCAGAATATTACAGGGAAAGAACACTGAAGCTTTCTTT
j_call: TRBJ1-5; v_call: TRBV6-2/TRBV6-3; clone_size: -; d_call: -; cdr3_aa: CASSYSLNSLRGDQPQHF; cdr3_nt: TGTGCCAGCAGTTACTCCCTAAATAGTCTCAGGGGCGATCAGCCCCAGCATTTT
j_call: TRBJ2-2; v_call: TRBV10-3; clone_size: -; d_call: TRBD1; cdr3_aa: CAISGPTGAGGELFF; cdr3_nt: TGTGCCATCAGTGGCCCGACAGGGGCGGGCGGGGAGCTGTTTTTT
j_call: TRBJ2-5; v_call: TRBV5-1; clone_size: once; d_call: TRBD2; cdr3_aa: CASSPLAGGRQETQYF; cdr3_nt: TGCGCCAGCAGCCCGTTAGCGGGGGGTCGTCAAGAGACCCAGTACTTC
j_call: TRBJ2-2; v_call: TRBV7-6; clone_size: -; d_call: -; cdr3_aa: CASSLGQGSTGELFF; cdr3_nt: TGTGCCAGCAGCTTAGGGCAGGGGTCCACCGGGGAGCTGTTTTTT
j_call: TRBJ1-6; v_call: TRBV7-2; clone_size: -; d_call: -; cdr3_aa: CASSLIRSPLHF; cdr3_nt: TGTGCCAGCAGCTTAATCAGGTCACCCCTCCACTTT
j_call: TRBJ1-2; v_call: TRBV2; clone_size: once; d_call: -; cdr3_aa: CASSEKRDIWYYGYTF; cdr3_nt: TGTGCCAGCAGTGAAAAACGCGACATATGGTACTATGGCTACACCTTC
j_call: TRBJ1-2; v_call: TRBV2; clone_size: -; d_call: TRBD1; cdr3_aa: CASSVEGGEDGYTF; cdr3_nt: TGTGCCAGCAGTGTTGAAGGGGGCGAAGATGGCTACACCTTC
j_call: TRBJ1-1; v_call: TRBV10-3; clone_size: many; d_call: -; cdr3_aa: CAISVKGMNTEAFF; cdr3_nt: TGTGCCATCAGTGTGAAGGGGATGAACACTGAAGCTTTCTTT
j_call: TRBJ1-5; v_call: TRBV6-5; clone_size: -; d_call: -; cdr3_aa: CASSYSGGNNQPQHF; cdr3_nt: TGTGCCAGCAGTTACTCGGGGGGGAACAATCAGCCCCAGCATTTT
j_call: TRBJ1-1; v_call: TRBV11-3; clone_size: -; d_call: -; cdr3_aa: CASNPGEGTEAFF; cdr3_nt: TGTGCCAGCAACCCTGGGGAGGGAACTGAAGCTTTCTTT
j_call: TRBJ1-2; v_call: TRBV7-9; clone_size: -; d_call: -; cdr3_aa: CASSAKDSWYGYTF; cdr3_nt: TGTGCCAGCAGCGCTAAGGACAGCTGGTATGGCTACACCTTC
j_call: TRBJ1-4; v_call: TRBV18; clone_size: few; d_call: TRBD1; cdr3_aa: CASSPPDRGLLGKLFF; cdr3_nt: TGTGCCAGCTCACCCCCGGACAGGGGTCTCCTCGGAAAACTGTTTTTT
j_call: TRBJ1-5; v_call: TRBV5-8; clone_size: -; d_call: -; cdr3_aa: CASSYGLNQPQHF; cdr3_nt: TGTGCCAGCAGTTATGGGCTGAATCAGCCCCAGCATTTT
j_call: TRBJ1-1; v_call: TRBV27; clone_size: few; d_call: -; cdr3_aa: CASQRRDGNTEAFF; cdr3_nt: TGTGCCAGCCAGAGGCGGGATGGGAACACTGAAGCTTTCTTT
j_call: TRBJ1-2; v_call: TRBV5-5; clone_size: -; d_call: -; cdr3_aa: CASSLGDRDGYTF; cdr3_nt: TGTGCCAGCAGCTTGGGAGACCGGGATGGCTACACCTTC
j_call: TRBJ2-1; v_call: TRBV7-2; clone_size: -; d_call: -; cdr3_aa: CASSLRGAGPPTVNEQFF; cdr3_nt: TGTGCCAGCAGCTTACGGGGGGCAGGGCCCCCAACTGTTAATGAGCAGTTCTTC
j_call: TRBJ2-3; v_call: TRBV5-4; clone_size: -; d_call: TRBD1; cdr3_aa: CASSLAPGTGDSLTQYF; cdr3_nt: TGTGCCAGCAGCTTGGCCCCCGGGACAGGGGACTCTCTTACGCAGTATTTT
j_call: TRBJ1-3; v_call: TRBV7-2; clone_size: -; d_call: -; cdr3_aa: CASSLREILGQLYF; cdr3_nt: TGTGCCAGCAGCTTAAGAGAGATCCTCGGTCAATTATATTTT
j_call: TRBJ2-2; v_call: TRBV24-1; clone_size: -; d_call: TRBD2; cdr3_aa: CATSDFRLAGGPGELFF; cdr3_nt: TGTGCCACCAGTGATTTCCGGCTAGCGGGAGGGCCCGGGGAGCTGTTTTTT
j_call: TRBJ1-5; v_call: TRBV6-2/TRBV6-3; clone_size: -; d_call: -; cdr3_aa: CASSWGPVRRDTDRNQPQHF; cdr3_nt: TGTGCCAGCAGTTGGGGGCCGGTACGCCGGGACACCGATCGCAATCAGCCCCAGCATTTT